The 12 T cell receptor beta chains listed next were all sequenced from one sample in a study of technical replicates of blood from a few donors. Sequencing was performed with immunoSEQ multiplex PCR; in TCRdb, only in-frame clones are kept and a portion is missing. The profile shows around 80,000 clones, approximately 98% of them singletons. The sequencing input was T cells isolated from PBMCs. The receptors stem from a human donor in good health.

J is TRBJ2-7 and V is TRBV19; 11 bases agree with TRBD1. The germline V gene encodes CDR1 LNHDA and CDR2 SQIVND (reference sequence). Germline trimming cut 5 bases from V and 1 base from J; bases unmatched to any gene: 7. This CDR3 contains 16 residues. The CDR3 nucleotides read TGTGCCAGTAGTTCGGACAGGGGGCGCGGATCCTACGAGCAGTACTTC. This gives the protein CASSSDRGRGSYEQYF.

The chain is built from TRBV18 and TRBJ2-3, with 9 nucleotides matching TRBD2. The CDR3 length is 14 residues. The ends lost 3 bases at V and 6 bases at J; junction bases unmatched: 4. Germline V gives CDR1 KGHSH, CDR2 LQKENI. The CDR3 here is CASSPSGSGDTQYF. The CDR3 bases are TGTGCCAGCTCACCTAGCGGGAGTGGCGATACGCAGTATTTT.

This clone was observed once. V and J are TRBV6-5 and TRBJ2-7; 7 nucleotides line up with TRBD1. The CDR3 has 14 amino acids. CDR1 and CDR2 from the germline V gene are MNHEY and SVGAGI. With 4 bases clipped from V and 3 bases from J, the junction kept 6 bases outside the gene matches. In DNA form, the CDR3 reads TGTGCCAGCAGTTGGACAGGATCCCTCTACGAGCAGTACTTC. This codes for CASSWTGSLYEQYF.

The chain employs TRBV9 and TRBJ2-7; 7 nucleotides align to TRBD1. Germline values: CDR1 SGDLS, CDR2 YYNGEE. The CDR3 contains 16 residues. V was clipped by 0 bases and J by 5 bases; unmatched bases: 11. The CDR3 nucleotides are TGTGCCAGCAGCGTAGGTTCGGGGACAGTTGGCAACGAGCAGTACTTC. Translating gives CASSVGSGTVGNEQYF.

This clone has just one count. The rearrangement links TRBV9 to TRBJ2-2; possible D gene TRBD2, 6 bases. The CDR3 runs to 17 residues. Trimming left V 0 bases short and J 1 base short, with 13 bases between. Germline V gene lookup returns CDR1 SGDLS and CDR2 YYNGEE. CDR3 sequence reads: CASSVGGGRLNTGELFF. CDR3 nucleotide sequence: TGTGCCAGCAGCGTAGGTGGTGGGAGGCTGAACACCGGGGAGCTGTTTTTT.

The chain uses TRBV28 and TRBJ2-7; 8 nucleotides align to TRBD1. Germline trimming cut 6 bases from V and 3 bases from J; bases unmatched to any gene: 13. The CDR3 has 16 amino acids. Germline V CDR1 and CDR2: MDHEN, SYDVKM. CDR3 DNA sequence: TGTGCCAGCAGGACCACAGGGGGACACAAAAACTACGAGCAGTACTTC. Amino acids: CASRTTGGHKNYEQYF. Combining the CDR3 with reference TRBV28 and TRBJ2-7 gives the whole variable domain DVKVTQSSRYLVKRTGEKVFLECVQDMDHENMFWYRQDPGLGLRLIYFSYDVKMKEKGDIPEGYSVSREKKERFSLILESASTNQTSMYLCASRTTGGHKNYEQYFGPGTRLTVT.

The V and J genes are TRBV19 and TRBJ1-1, with D tentatively TRBD1 (5 bases). V was shortened by 7 bases and J by 0 bases, with 12 bases between the two germline ends. The germline V gene encodes CDR1 LNHDA and CDR2 SQIVND (reference sequence). The CDR3 consists of 14 residues. CDR3 DNA: TGTGCCAGTACAGTGACAGACATGAACACTGAAGCTTTCTTT. Amino acids: CASTVTDMNTEAFF.

In its sample, this clone was seen once. This chain uses TRBV14 with TRBJ2-7; the D gene is possibly TRBD2 (5 bases). Germline-derived CDR1 and CDR2 are SGHDN and FVKESK. V dropped 0 bases and J dropped 11 bases, with 20 bases sitting between them. The CDR3 covers 15 residues. DNA for the CDR3: TGTGCCAGCAGCCAAGATTTGAGCGGAGCTAACCGGGAGTACTTC. It encodes CASSQDLSGANREYF. Together with reference TRBV14 and TRBJ2-7, the CDR3 gives the full variable domain: EAGVTQFPSHSVIEKGQTVTLRCDPISGHDNLYWYRRVMGKEIKFLLHFVKESKQDESGMPNNRFLAERTGGTYSTLKVQPAELEDSGVYFCASSQDLSGANREYFGPGTRLTVT.

The chain has TRBV5-1 and TRBJ1-2, with D perhaps TRBD1 (6 bases). Germline loops: CDR1 SGHRS, CDR2 YFSETQ. The CDR3 sequence is 15 residues long. The V end lost 4 bases, the J end lost 3 bases, and 16 bases lay between the germline ends. CDR3 nucleotides: TGCGCCAGCAGCCCGGGGACATCGTCATACTATGGCTACACCTTC. Its translation: CASSPGTSSYYGYTF.

V usage is TRBV6-6 and J usage is TRBJ2-3, with D maybe TRBD2 (6 bases). Between the trimmed V and J ends, which lost 6 bases and 3 bases, there was a span of 16 bases. CDR1 MNHNY and CDR2 SVGAGI come from the germline V gene (reference sequence). The CDR3 extends over 15 amino acids. The CDR3 spells CASRLLREQTDTQYF. The CDR3 DNA reads as TGTGCCAGCAGGCTTTTACGGGAGCAGACAGATACGCAGTATTTT.

This clone was counted once. The V and J genes are TRBV15 and TRBJ2-5; a possible D gene is TRBD1 (6 bases). Trimming left V 1 base short and J 4 bases short, with 16 bases between. From germline, CDR1 is LNHNV and CDR2 YYDKDF (reference sequence). This CDR3 contains 16 residues. CDR3 loop: CATSRGSTGLLETQYF. The CDR3 DNA is TGTGCCACCAGCAGAGGGAGCACAGGGCTTCTAGAGACCCAGTACTTC.

The CDR3 loop reads CASSARQNQPQHF. The DNA for the CDR3 is TGTGCCAGCAGCGCCCGACAGAATCAGCCCCAGCATTTT. The V call is TRBV9, the J call TRBJ1-5, with D tentatively TRBD1 (5 bases). V was cut by 3 bases and J by 4 bases, with 8 bases left in between. This CDR3 contains 13 residues. Germline values: CDR1 SGDLS, CDR2 YYNGEE.